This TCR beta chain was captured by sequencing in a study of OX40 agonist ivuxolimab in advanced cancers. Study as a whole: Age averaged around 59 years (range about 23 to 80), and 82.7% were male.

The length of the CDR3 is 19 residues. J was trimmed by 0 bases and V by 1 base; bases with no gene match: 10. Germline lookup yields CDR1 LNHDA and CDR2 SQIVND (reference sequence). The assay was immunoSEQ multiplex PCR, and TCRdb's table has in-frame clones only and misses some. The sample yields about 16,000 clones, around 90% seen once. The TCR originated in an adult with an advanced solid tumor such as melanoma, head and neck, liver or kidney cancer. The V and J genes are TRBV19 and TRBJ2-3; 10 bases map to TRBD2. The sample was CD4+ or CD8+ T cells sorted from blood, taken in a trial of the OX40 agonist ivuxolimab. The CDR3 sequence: CASSIVALAGDTSTDTQYF. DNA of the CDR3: TGTGCCAGTAGTATAGTTGCTCTAGCGGGAGATACTAGCACAGATACGCAGTATTTT.